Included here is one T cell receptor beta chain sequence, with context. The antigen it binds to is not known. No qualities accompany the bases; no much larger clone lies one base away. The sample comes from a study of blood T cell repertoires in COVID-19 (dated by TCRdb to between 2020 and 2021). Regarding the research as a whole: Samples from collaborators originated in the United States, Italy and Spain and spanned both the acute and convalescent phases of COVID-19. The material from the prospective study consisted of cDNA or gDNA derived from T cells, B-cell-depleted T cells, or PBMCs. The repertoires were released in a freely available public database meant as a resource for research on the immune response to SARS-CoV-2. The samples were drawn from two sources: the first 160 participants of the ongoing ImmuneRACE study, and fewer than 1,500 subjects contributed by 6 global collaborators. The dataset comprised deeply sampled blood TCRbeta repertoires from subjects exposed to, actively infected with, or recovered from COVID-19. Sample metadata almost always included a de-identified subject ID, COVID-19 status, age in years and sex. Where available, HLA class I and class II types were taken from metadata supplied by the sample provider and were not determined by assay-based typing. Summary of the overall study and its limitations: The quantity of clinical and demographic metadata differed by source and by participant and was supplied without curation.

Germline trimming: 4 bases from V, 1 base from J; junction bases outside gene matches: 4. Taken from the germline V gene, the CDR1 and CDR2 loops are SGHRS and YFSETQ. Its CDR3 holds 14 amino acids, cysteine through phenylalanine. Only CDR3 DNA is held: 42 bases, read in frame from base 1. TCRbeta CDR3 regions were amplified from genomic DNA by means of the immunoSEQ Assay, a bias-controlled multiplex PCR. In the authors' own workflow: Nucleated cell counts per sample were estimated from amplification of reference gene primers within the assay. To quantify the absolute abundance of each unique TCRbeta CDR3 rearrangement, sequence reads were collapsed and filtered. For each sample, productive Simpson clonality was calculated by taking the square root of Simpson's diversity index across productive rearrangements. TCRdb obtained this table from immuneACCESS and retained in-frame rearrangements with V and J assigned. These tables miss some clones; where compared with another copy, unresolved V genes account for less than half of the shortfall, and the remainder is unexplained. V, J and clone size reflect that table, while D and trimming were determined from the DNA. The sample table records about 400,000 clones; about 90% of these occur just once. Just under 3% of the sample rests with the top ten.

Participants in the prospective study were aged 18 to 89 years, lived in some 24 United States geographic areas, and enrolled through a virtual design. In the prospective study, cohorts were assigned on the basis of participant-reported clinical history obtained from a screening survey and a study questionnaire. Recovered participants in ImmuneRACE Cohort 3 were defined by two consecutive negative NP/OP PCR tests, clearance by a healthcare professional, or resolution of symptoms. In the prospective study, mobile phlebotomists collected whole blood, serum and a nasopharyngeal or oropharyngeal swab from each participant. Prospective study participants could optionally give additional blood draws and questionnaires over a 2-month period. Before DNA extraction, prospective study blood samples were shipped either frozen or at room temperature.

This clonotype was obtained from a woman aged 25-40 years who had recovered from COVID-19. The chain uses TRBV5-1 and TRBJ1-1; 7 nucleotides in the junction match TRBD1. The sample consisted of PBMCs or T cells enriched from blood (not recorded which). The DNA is TGCGCCAGCAGCGGGGACAGACAGAACACTGAAGCTTTCTTT. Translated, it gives CASSGDRQNTEAFF.